The 30 T cell receptor beta chains reported below all come from one sample, sequenced in a study of beta chain bispecific antibodies for T cell cancers. Study observations and caveats: Most targeted TRBV signal came from the leukemia cell line cells, not normal T cells.

Blood mononuclear cells were expanded for 2 to 4 days using either OKT3 anti-CD3 antibody or CD3/CD28 beads. These TCRs' antigens remain unknown. TCRdb independently ran MiXCR on the 5' RACE reads; one entry per CDR3 protein. The data hold some 21,000 distinct CDR3 sequences, with over 2.5% observed a single time. Specimen: healthy donor T cells cultured with leukemia cells. These receptors came from a human donor in good health. Some clones in this sample may be carry-over from other donors' samples.

This clonotype was detected ten times or more. This chain connects TRBV5-6 to TRBJ2-7; D gene unclear. The CDR3 has 14 residues. Per the germline V gene, CDR1 is SGHDT and CDR2 is YYEEEE. The germline V and J ends were trimmed by 0 bases and 2 bases, with 9 bases remaining between them. CDR3 in amino acids: CASSLAMAAYEQYF. The CDR3, as DNA: TGTGCCAGCAGCTTGGCCATGGCAGCCTACGAGCAGTACTTC.

This clonotype ranks as medium-sized. The chain recombines TRBV6-1 with TRBJ1-2, with 7 bases aligning to TRBD1. V was clipped by 6 bases and J by 1 base; unmatched bases: 8. The CDR3 covers 15 residues. CDR1 and CDR2 (germline): MNHNS, SASEGT. CDR3 DNA sequence: TGTGCCAGCAGGGAGGGGACAGAATATAACTATGGCTACACCTTC. As protein: CASREGTEYNYGYTF.

This chain uses TRBV5-1 with TRBJ2-5; D is perhaps TRBD2 (5 bases). The CDR3 has 14 residues. Looked up from germline, CDR1 is SGHRS and CDR2 is YFSETQ. V lost 4 bases and J 2 bases, leaving 12 bases between the germline ends. DNA of the CDR3: TGCGCCAGCAGCCCACGGGGAAGTCAAGAGACCCAGTACTTC. Translating gives CASSPRGSQETQYF.

The chain's CDR3 is CAISDPTDGNTEAFF. For the CDR3, the DNA is TGTGCCATCAGTGACCCAACCGACGGAAACACTGAAGCTTTCTTT. V and J are TRBV10-3 and TRBJ1-1; unclear D gene. V lost 3 bases, J lost 2 bases, and 13 bases lay in between. Germline V gives CDR1 ENHRY, CDR2 SYGVKD. CDR3 length equals 15 residues.

This clonotype was recorded at least ten times. The chain combines TRBV10-1 with TRBJ2-3; D is perhaps TRBD1 or TRBD2 (5 bases each). The CDR3 sequence is 15 residues long. Germline V gives CDR1 WNHNN, CDR2 SYGVQD (reference sequence). The germline V and J ends were trimmed by 0 bases and 6 bases, with 13 bases remaining between them. CDR3 coding DNA: TGCGCCAGCAGTGAGTCTGGGACCCCGGAGGATACGCAGTATTTT. Translation gives CASSESGTPEDTQYF.

This clonotype was recorded many times. The CDR3, as DNA: TGCAGTGTCCCCCGTAGGGACAGGGTTAATGAAAAACTGTTTTTT. Its translation: CSVPRRDRVNEKLFF. This chain uses TRBV20-1 with TRBJ1-4; 9 nucleotides match TRBD1. The CDR3 loop spans 15 amino acids. V lost 7 bases, J lost 4 bases, and 10 bases stayed unmatched. Germline V CDR1 and CDR2: DFQATT, SNEGSKA (reference sequence).

This clonotype was recorded many times. The chain joins TRBV19 to TRBJ1-2, with D maybe TRBD1 (5 bases). Germline lookup yields CDR1 LNHDA and CDR2 SQIVND (reference sequence). The CDR3 has 14 amino acids. V shed 6 bases and J shed 5 bases, with 16 bases lying between them. CDR3 in DNA: TGTGCCAGTAGGAACCGGGACTTATATTATGGCTACACCTTC. It yields the protein CASRNRDLYYGYTF. Supplemented by reference TRBV19 and TRBJ1-2, the full variable domain reads DGGITQSPKYLFRKEGQNVTLSCEQNLNHDAMYWYRQDPGQGLRLIYYSQIVNDFQKGDIAEGYSVSREKKESFPLTVTSAQKNPTAFYLCASRNRDLYYGYTFGSGTRLTVV.

This clonotype was found many times. The chain uses TRBV6-2 or TRBV6-3 and TRBJ2-7; 8 positions agree with TRBD2. The CDR3 totals 18 residues. The V segment lost 2 bases and the J segment 0 bases; nucleotides outside the gene matches: 12. Germline V gene data show CDR1 as MNHEY and CDR2 as SVGEGT. The CDR3: CASSYLRIAGLGSYEQYF. The CDR3 region has the DNA TGTGCCAGCAGTTACCTAAGAATAGCGGGACTAGGCTCCTACGAGCAGTACTTC.

The sample holds many counts of this clonotype. The rearrangement links TRBV10-3 to TRBJ2-7; a weak D match, TRBD1 (6 bases). V gave up 0 bases and J gave up 2 bases, with 8 bases separating them. The germline CDR1 and CDR2 sequences are ENHRY and SYGVKD. This CDR3 spans 14 amino acids. CDR3 amino acids: CAISESGQAYEQYF. The CDR3 bases are TGTGCCATCAGTGAGTCGGGACAAGCCTACGAGCAGTACTTC.

This chain joins TRBV19 and TRBJ2-5; 8 bases align to TRBD1. V shed 5 bases and J 1 base; nucleotides not matched to a gene: 6. This CDR3 has 15 residues. Germline V lookup: CDR1 LNHDA, CDR2 SQIVND (reference sequence). The CDR3: CASSRGTGTQETQYF. CDR3 DNA sequence: TGTGCCAGTAGTCGAGGGACAGGAACCCAAGAGACCCAGTACTTC.

The rearrangement links TRBV18 to TRBJ1-3; D might be TRBD1 (6 bases). Germline V gives CDR1 KGHSH, CDR2 LQKENI. Trimming removed 8 bases from V and 4 bases from J, with 15 bases in between. The CDR3 is 14 amino acids. The CDR3 DNA follows: TGTGCCAGCCAGGACAGCGTAGAAGGAAACACCATATATTTT. Translating it yields CASQDSVEGNTIYF.

This clonotype was observed at least ten times. J is TRBJ2-7 and V is TRBV27; the D is unclear. Germline CDR1 is MNHEY and CDR2 is SMNVEV (reference sequence). V lost 5 bases and J 1 base, leaving 15 bases between the germline ends. This CDR3 has 15 amino acids. CDR3 amino acids: CASSMTAHPSYEQYF. In DNA form, the CDR3 reads TGTGCCAGCAGTATGACGGCCCACCCGTCCTACGAGCAGTACTTC.

This clonotype has ten or more counts. The chain employs TRBV18 and TRBJ1-2, with 9 bases fitting TRBD1. The V gene's germline CDR1 is KGHSH and CDR2 LQKENI. This CDR3 is 14 amino acids long. V trimming: 2 bases; J trimming: 8 bases; junction bases outside the gene matches: 6. In DNA form, the CDR3 reads TGTGCCAGCTCACCAACAGGGGGCCTGTGGGGCTACACCTTC. Amino acids: CASSPTGGLWGYTF. The full variable domain, rest sourced from reference TRBV18 and TRBJ1-2, is NAGVMQNPRHLVRRRGQEARLRCSPMKGHSHVYWYRQLPEEGLKFMVYLQKENIIDESGMPKERFSAEFPKEGPSILRIQQVVRGDSAAYFCASSPTGGLWGYTFGSGTRLTVV.

This clonotype occurred many times. This chain uses TRBV13 with TRBJ2-1; TRBD1 is a possible D gene (5 bases). Germline-derived CDR1 and CDR2 are PRHDT and FYEKMQ (reference sequence). The CDR3 covers 13 residues. Trimming shortened V by 5 bases and J by 6 bases, and 11 bases separated the two germline ends. The DNA of the CDR3 is TGTGCCAGCAGCGGGGCGGCGGCCAATGAGCAGTTCTTC. Translated: CASSGAAANEQFF.

The sample holds many counts of this clonotype. The rearrangement joins TRBV5-1 to TRBJ1-2; no reliable D call. The ends were cut back, 5 bases at V and 2 bases at J, with 13 bases in the middle. CDR3 length: 14 amino acids. The germline gives CDR1 SGHRS, CDR2 YFSETQ. The CDR3 DNA follows: TGCGCCAGCAGGACTCAGCCGACCAACTATGGCTACACCTTC. Its translation is CASRTQPTNYGYTF.

This clonotype was found many times. The chain has TRBV5-1 and TRBJ1-2; 7 nucleotides agree with TRBD1. Germline V gene sequence: CDR1 SGHRS, CDR2 YFSETQ. CDR3 length: 11 residues. J gave up 10 bases and V 2 bases, and 2 bases lay outside the gene matches. CDR3 DNA: TGCGCCAGCAGCTTTACAGGGGCCTACACCTTC. Encoded protein: CASSFTGAYTF.

The chain employs TRBV5-4 and TRBJ2-2, with a tentative D call TRBD1 (5 bases). This CDR3 comprises 16 residues. Trimming removed 4 bases from V and 2 bases from J, with 15 bases in between. From germline, CDR1 is SGHNT and CDR2 YYREEE (reference sequence). Here the CDR3 reads CASSIRTRINTGELFF. DNA for the CDR3: TGTGCCAGCAGCATCCGGACACGGATTAACACCGGGGAGCTGTTTTTT.

V and J are TRBV7-6 and TRBJ2-3; the D gene is possibly TRBD1 (6 bases). Germline values: CDR1 SGHVS, CDR2 FNYEAQ. V was clipped by 5 bases and J by 2 bases, with 14 bases between them. The CDR3 length is 15 residues. CDR3 nucleotide sequence: TGTGCCAGCAGCACGACAGGCCTTGACACAGATACGCAGTATTTT. It codes for CASSTTGLDTDTQYF. Complete variable domain (other parts from reference TRBV7-6 and TRBJ2-3): GAGVSQSPRYKVTKRGQDVALRCDPISGHVSLYWYRQALGQGPEFLTYFNYEAQQDKSGLPNDRFSAERPEGSISTLTIQRTEQRDSAMYRCASSTTGLDTDTQYFGPGTRLTVL.

In its sample, this clonotype was seen many times. The chain recombines TRBV4-1 with TRBJ2-7; D ambiguous. The CDR3 is 15 residues long. Trimming cost V 0 bases and J 2 bases, with 11 bases left between them. In germline, CDR1 is MGHRA, CDR2 YSYEKL. CDR3 coding DNA: TGCGCCAGCAGCCAAGATTCCAAGCAAACCTACGAGCAGTACTTC. As protein: CASSQDSKQTYEQYF.

The chain employs TRBV5-6 and TRBJ2-5; 7 nucleotides align to TRBD2. The CDR3 spans 15 residues. Germline V CDR1 and CDR2: SGHDT, YYEEEE. V shed 4 bases, J shed 2 bases, and the junction held 8 bases outside the gene matches. CDR3 bases: TGTGCCAGCAGCCAGCGGGACTACTTACAAGAGACCCAGTACTTC. Amino acids: CASSQRDYLQETQYF.

This clonotype was recorded at least ten times. The chain carries TRBV20-1 and TRBJ2-2, with 10 bases fitting TRBD1. This CDR3 has 18 residues. Trimming cost V 1 base and J 3 bases; bases outside gene matches: 11. Germline loops: CDR1 DFQATT, CDR2 SNEGSKA (reference sequence). Here the CDR3 reads CSARARDRGLVDTGELFF. CDR3 nucleotides: TGCAGTGCTAGAGCCCGGGACAGGGGCCTTGTGGACACCGGGGAGCTGTTTTTT.

This clonotype was observed many times. This chain joins TRBV29-1 and TRBJ2-7; perhaps TRBD1 as D (6 bases). The CDR3 loop spans 14 amino acids. Germline assignment: CDR1 SQVTM and CDR2 ANQGSEA. Trimming stripped 6 bases from V and 0 bases from J, with 15 bases between. This CDR3 is CSVGHTSFSYEQYF. The CDR3 nucleotides read TGCAGCGTGGGACACACCTCCTTCTCCTACGAGCAGTACTTC.

Ten or more counts support this clonotype. The chain links TRBV7-9 to TRBJ2-3; TRBD1 is a possible D gene (6 bases). The CDR3 totals 17 residues. Per germline, CDR1 SEHNR and CDR2 FQNEAQ (reference sequence). Trimming stripped 5 bases from V and 0 bases from J, with 18 bases between. The CDR3 coding sequence is TGTGCCAGCAGCCCTAGGGTTGCAGGGGCTAGCACAGATACGCAGTATTTT. Its protein is CASSPRVAGASTDTQYF.

This clonotype came up many times. The chain links TRBV20-1 to TRBJ2-7; 9 bases line up with TRBD1. J was trimmed by 3 bases and V by 3 bases; bases with no gene match: 6. Germline V CDR1 and CDR2: DFQATT, SNEGSKA (reference sequence). This CDR3 spans 14 amino acids. The CDR3 region has the DNA TGCAGTGCTAGTGGGACAGGGATTCTCTACGAGCAGTACTTC. It encodes CSASGTGILYEQYF.

This chain uses TRBV20-1 with TRBJ1-2; possible D gene TRBD1, 5 bases. CDR1 and CDR2 (germline): DFQATT, SNEGSKA (reference sequence). V was pared by 0 bases and J by 2 bases, with 16 bases between. The CDR3 loop spans 16 amino acids. The CDR3 DNA reads as TGCAGTGCTAGAGATTTCGGTTGGGACCGAAACTATGGCTACACCTTC. Translating it yields CSARDFGWDRNYGYTF.

This clonotype was detected many times. This rearrangement joins TRBV7-9 to TRBJ1-2, with D uncertain. Trimming took 5 bases from V and 7 from J, leaving 11 bases between them. Germline V gene data show CDR1 as SEHNR and CDR2 as FQNEAQ (reference sequence). The CDR3 sequence is 12 residues long. The CDR3 protein is CASSPGEGGYTF. The CDR3, as DNA: TGTGCCAGCAGCCCCGGTGAGGGTGGCTACACCTTC.

This clonotype was found many times. This sequence joins TRBV27 and TRBJ2-3; the D gene is possibly TRBD2 (7 bases). The ends were cut back, 3 bases at V and 1 base at J, with 14 bases in the middle. Per germline, CDR1 MNHEY and CDR2 SMNVEV (reference sequence). The CDR3 sequence is 16 residues long. CDR3 in DNA: TGTGCCAGCAGTTTGGGGGGGCCATTCGGCACAGATACGCAGTATTTT. Its protein product is CASSLGGPFGTDTQYF.

This clonotype has at least ten counts. The J gene is TRBJ1-4, the V gene TRBV7-9, with D perhaps TRBD1 (6 bases). This CDR3 has 12 amino acids. Looked up from germline, CDR1 is SEHNR and CDR2 is FQNEAQ (reference sequence). The V end was cut by 5 bases, the J end by 13 bases, with 14 bases between. This chain's CDR3 is CASSRQDFGLFF. CDR3 nucleotide sequence: TGTGCCAGCAGCCGACAGGACTTTGGACTGTTTTTT.

This clonotype was recorded at least ten times. The V and J genes are TRBV2 and TRBJ2-1, with D possibly TRBD1 on 6 matching bases. The CDR3 is 14 amino acids. The ends were cut back, 5 bases at V and 2 bases at J, with 10 bases in the middle. Per germline, CDR1 SNHLY and CDR2 FYNNEI. The CDR3 sequence: CASSQTGPYNEQFF. The CDR3 DNA reads as TGTGCCAGCAGTCAGACAGGCCCCTACAATGAGCAGTTCTTC.

This clonotype was seen repeatedly, ten times or more. This chain connects TRBV28 to TRBJ1-1; D gene uncertain. Germline CDR1 and CDR2: MDHEN and SYDVKM. The V and J ends lost 3 bases and 1 base respectively, with 6 bases between them. The CDR3 totals 13 residues. The CDR3 DNA follows: TGTGCCAGCAGTTTCGCAGGGAACACTGAAGCTTTCTTT. Translation gives CASSFAGNTEAFF.